Following are 28 T cell receptor beta chains from one sample sequenced in a study of vaccination and CD4 T cells after COVID-19. These receptors have no identified antigens. The Oncomine TCR Beta short-read assay generated sequence data from the DNA of cultured CD4+ T cells. TCRdb used MiXCR to reprocess the PCR reads, holding one entry per CDR3 protein. The data show about 13,000 distinct CDR3 sequences, around 41% seen once. The treatment was: approximately 9-day PBMC culture with coronavirus spike peptide pools or control peptides (ViraFEST assay). The sequenced sample consisted of CD4+ T cells from blood, cultured in vitro. These receptors were collected from a human donor who had recovered from COVID-19.

This clonotype came up a few times. This chain links TRBV6-2 or TRBV6-3 with TRBJ1-2, with 9 bases identical to TRBD1. V was pared by 6 bases and J by 9 bases, with 11 bases of the junction left unmatched. The CDR3 spans 14 residues. Germline V lookup: CDR1 MNHEY, CDR2 SVGEGT. This chain's CDR3 is CASRFRDRAISYTF. Written as DNA, the CDR3 is TGTGCCAGCAGATTTCGGGACAGGGCTATAAGCTACACCTTC.

This chain links TRBV18 with TRBJ2-5, with TRBD1 matching 7 bases. With 2 bases clipped from V and 3 bases from J, the junction kept 3 bases outside the gene matches. The CDR3 totals 14 residues. Germline V CDR1 and CDR2: KGHSH, LQKENI. The CDR3 is CASSPDRVEETQYF. The CDR3 DNA sequence: TGTGCCAGCTCACCAGACAGGGTGGAAGAGACCCAGTACTTC.

The chain recombines TRBV20-1 with TRBJ1-5; the match to TRBD1 covers 7 bases. Germline V gives CDR1 DFQATT, CDR2 SNEGSKA (reference sequence). The trim removed 5 bases at V and 2 bases at J, leaving 9 bases unmatched. The CDR3 is made up of 15 amino acids. The DNA for the CDR3 is TGCAGTGCTGGAGGGGAGGGGGCCGGCAATCAGCCCCAGCATTTT. Encoded protein: CSAGGEGAGNQPQHF.

The chain joins TRBV7-9 to TRBJ1-4, with TRBD1 matching over 10 bases. The V segment lost 4 bases and the J segment 7 bases; nucleotides outside the gene matches: 3. The germline CDR1 and CDR2 sequences are SEHNR and FQNEAQ (reference sequence). The CDR3 has 14 amino acids. The CDR3 loop is CASSWTGGVEKLFF. The CDR3 region has the DNA TGTGCCAGCAGCTGGACAGGGGGGGTTGAAAAACTGTTTTTT.

V gene TRBV7-2 combines with J gene TRBJ2-5; D is undetermined. The CDR3 loop spans 13 amino acids. Germline V gives CDR1 SGHTA, CDR2 FQGNSA. The V and J ends lost 6 bases and 4 bases respectively, with 12 bases between them. The CDR3 loop reads CASRADWRETQYF. In DNA, the CDR3 is TGTGCCAGCAGGGCGGATTGGAGAGAGACCCAGTACTTC.

This chain uses TRBV19 with TRBJ1-1; D might be TRBD1 (5 bases). The CDR3 loop spans 16 amino acids. Germline CDR1 is LNHDA and CDR2 is SQIVND (reference sequence). Trimming removed 7 bases at V and 6 bases at J, with 24 bases between. As DNA, the CDR3 is TGTGCCAGTAAAAGGGAAGCGGGGGTCCAGGGATCTGAAGCTTTCTTT. This translates into CASKREAGVQGSEAFF.

The chain links TRBV20-1 to TRBJ2-3; maybe TRBD2 (5 bases). The CDR3 is made up of 13 amino acids. CDR1 and CDR2 (germline): DFQATT, SNEGSKA (reference sequence). The V and J ends lost 1 base and 4 bases respectively, with 9 bases between them. The CDR3 coding sequence is TGCAGTGCTAGAGTAGAGGGCCCAGATACGCAGTATTTT. Its protein product is CSARVEGPDTQYF.

CDR3 nucleotide sequence: TGTGCCAGCAAGAATAGTCAATTGAACACTGAAGCTTTCTTT. Its translation is CASKNSQLNTEAFF. The chain joins TRBV2 to TRBJ1-1, with unresolved D. Per the germline V gene, CDR1 is SNHLY and CDR2 is FYNNEI. Trimming cost V 7 bases and J 0 bases, with 12 bases left between them. The CDR3 runs 14 residues.

This clonotype was picked up a small number of times. The J gene is TRBJ2-7, the V gene TRBV11-2, with D perhaps matching TRBD2 (6 bases). Trimming removed 6 bases from V and 2 bases from J, with 14 bases in between. The CDR3 is made up of 14 amino acids. Germline assignment: CDR1 SGHAT and CDR2 FQNNGV. CDR3 sequence: CASRPGTWPYEQYF. The CDR3 DNA follows: TGTGCCAGCAGGCCCGGGACTTGGCCCTACGAGCAGTACTTC.

This chain links TRBV5-3 with TRBJ2-7; D may be TRBD2 (6 bases). TRBV5-3 is labeled an ORF, and its function is uncertain. V was clipped by 4 bases and J by 0 bases, with 26 bases between them. The CDR3 sequence is 19 residues long. Written as DNA, the CDR3 is TGTGCCAGAAGCCTGAGCGTAAGGGACTCCCAAAACCTCTCCTACGAGCAGTACTTC. The encoded protein is CARSLSVRDSQNLSYEQYF.

The chain uses TRBV6-1 and TRBJ1-1; TRBD1 is a possible D gene (5 bases). The CDR3 contains 17 residues. Germline CDR1 is MNHNS and CDR2 is SASEGT. V shed 6 bases and J shed 0 bases, with 20 bases lying between them. CDR3 sequence: CASRTRQSLIMNTEAFF. The CDR3 region has the DNA TGTGCCAGCAGAACCCGACAGAGCTTAATAATGAACACTGAAGCTTTCTTT.

Judged by abundance, this clonotype is medium-sized. V and J are TRBV27 and TRBJ2-1; 7 positions match TRBD2. The CDR3 loop spans 18 amino acids. V lost 2 bases, J lost 6 bases, and 16 bases stayed unmatched. From germline, CDR1 is MNHEY and CDR2 SMNVEV (reference sequence). The CDR3 loop is CASSLPNRGGIVANEQFF. The DNA of the CDR3 is TGTGCCAGCAGTTTACCAAATCGGGGAGGGATCGTCGCCAATGAGCAGTTCTTC.

This clonotype was seen only a few times. The CDR3 loop reads CASARLSSYNSPLHF. The CDR3 DNA follows: TGTGCCAGCGCACGACTGAGCTCCTATAATTCACCCCTCCACTTT. V usage is TRBV28 and J usage is TRBJ1-6; no clear D. The germline CDR1 and CDR2 sequences are MDHEN and SYDVKM. The CDR3 loop spans 15 amino acids. The V and J ends lost 8 bases and 0 bases respectively, with 11 bases between them.

The V and J genes are TRBV2 and TRBJ2-5; 10 bases match TRBD2. Germline-derived CDR1 and CDR2 are SNHLY and FYNNEI. The V gene end was trimmed by 6 bases and the J gene end by 4 bases; junction bases not matched to a gene: 5. The CDR3 loop spans 14 amino acids. The CDR3 sequence: CASRVAGGRETQYF. The CDR3 region has the DNA TGTGCCAGCAGGGTAGCGGGGGGTCGAGAGACCCAGTACTTC.

The chain combines TRBV19 with TRBJ1-2; 8 nucleotides line up with TRBD1. From germline, CDR1 is LNHDA and CDR2 SQIVND (reference sequence). This CDR3 spans 17 amino acids. Trimming removed 6 bases from V and 8 bases from J; junction bases left unmatched: 20. The CDR3 DNA reads TGTGCCAGTAGATCCCTACCCAATGACAGGGGACTGCGGGGCTACACCTTC. As protein: CASRSLPNDRGLRGYTF.

The gene calls are TRBV12-3 or TRBV12-4 and TRBJ2-5, with 10 nucleotides matching TRBD1. The CDR3 runs to 15 residues. The J segment lost 4 bases and the V segment lost 4 bases, leaving 6 bases of the junction unmatched. CDR3 loop: CASSSGTGVSETQYF. CDR3 DNA sequence: TGTGCCAGCAGTTCTGGGACAGGGGTTTCAGAGACCCAGTACTTC.

This clonotype was observed a few times. The V gene is TRBV20-1, the J gene TRBJ1-2, with D possibly matching TRBD1 (5 bases). The germline V gene encodes CDR1 DFQATT and CDR2 SNEGSKA (reference sequence). The CDR3 is 11 amino acids. For the CDR3, the DNA is TGCAGCGCAGGGACGGACTATGGCTACACCTTC. Translated, it gives CSAGTDYGYTF.

The chain employs TRBV6-5 and TRBJ2-2, with unresolved D. Trimming shortened V by 0 bases and J by 7 bases, and 15 bases separated the two germline ends. Germline V gives CDR1 MNHEY, CDR2 SVGAGI. This CDR3 has 16 residues. The CDR3 nucleotides are TGTGCCAGCAGTTACTCGACGACGTCGCCTGGCGGGGAGCTGTTTTTT. Amino acid sequence: CASSYSTTSPGGELFF.

This clonotype was counted once. This chain links TRBV6-2 or TRBV6-3 with TRBJ2-7; D is unclear. V gave up 2 bases and J gave up 4 bases, with 12 bases separating them. CDR1 is MNHEY and CDR2 is SVGEGT in the germline V gene. The CDR3 totals 14 residues. The CDR3 coding sequence is TGTGCCAGCAGTTACGGCTGGGGAACATACGAGCAGTACTTC. As protein: CASSYGWGTYEQYF.

This sequence joins TRBV4-3 and TRBJ2-3, with D possibly matching TRBD1 (5 bases). Germline V gene sequence: CDR1 LGHNA, CDR2 YSLEER. The CDR3 covers 13 residues. V lost 4 bases to trimming and J lost 8 bases, with 13 bases between them. The CDR3 loop reads CASSPSLQGTQYF. For the CDR3, the DNA is TGCGCCAGCAGCCCCTCCCTCCAGGGTACGCAGTATTTT.

This clonotype was picked up a small number of times. Here the CDR3 DNA reads TGTGCCAGCAGCTTATCTTGGGCAAATGAGCAGTTCTTC. It specifies CASSLSWANEQFF. The V call is TRBV7-8, the J call TRBJ2-1; D gene ambiguous. The CDR3 totals 13 residues. V was shortened by 2 bases and J by 7 bases, with 9 bases between the two germline ends. Germline-derived CDR1 and CDR2 are SGHVS and FQNEAQ.

V is TRBV19 and J is TRBJ1-1; 7 bases are a match to TRBD1. The CDR3 covers 17 residues. CDR1 and CDR2 (germline): LNHDA, SQIVND (reference sequence). V shed 2 bases, J shed 4 bases, and the junction held 13 bases outside the gene matches. CDR3 sequence: CASSIRLAGGKSTEAFF. The CDR3 bases are TGTGCCAGTAGTATAAGGTTGGCAGGGGGAAAGTCCACTGAAGCTTTCTTT.

V gene TRBV19 combines with J gene TRBJ1-5; D not resolved. The CDR3 length is 16 residues. Deletions cut 0 bases from V and 0 bases from J, with 9 bases between. CDR1 and CDR2 from the germline V gene are LNHDA and SQIVND (reference sequence). The DNA of the CDR3 is TGTGCCAGTAGTATAGATCATCAGTATAGCAATCAGCCCCAGCATTTT. Translation: CASSIDHQYSNQPQHF.

This clonotype is deemed medium-sized (0.01 to 0.1%). The chain recombines TRBV25-1 with TRBJ1-2; 7 positions match TRBD1. Germline CDR1 is MGHDK and CDR2 is SYGVNS. The CDR3 consists of 15 residues. V was pared by 5 bases and J by 8 bases, with 14 bases of the junction left unmatched. CDR3 region: CASSIRGTFPGGYTF. For the CDR3, the DNA is TGTGCCAGCAGTATCAGGGGGACTTTTCCGGGAGGCTACACCTTC.

The V call is TRBV30, the J call TRBJ1-5; D is undetermined. Trimming stripped 0 bases from V and 3 bases from J, with 6 bases between. This CDR3 region has 13 residues. Germline-derived CDR1 and CDR2 are GTSNPN and SVGIG (reference sequence). DNA of the CDR3: TGTGCCTGGAGTGTGGGCACCAATCAGCCCCAGCATTTT. This codes for CAWSVGTNQPQHF. The full variable domain, in which reference TRBV30 and TRBJ1-5 provide the parts outside the CDR3, is SQTIHQWPATLVQPVGSPLSLECTVEGTSNPNLYWYRQAAGRGLQLLFYSVGIGQISSEVPQNLSASRPQDRQFILSSKKLLLSDSGFYLCAWSVGTNQPQHFGDGTRLSIL.

The V gene is TRBV7-2, the J gene TRBJ1-3; TRBD1 matches at 10 bases. V was pared by 5 bases and J by 0 bases, with 7 bases of the junction left unmatched. In germline, CDR1 is SGHTA, CDR2 FQGNSA. The CDR3 totals 17 residues. The CDR3 sequence is CASSPDRGLSSGNTIYF. CDR3 sequence (DNA): TGTGCCAGCAGCCCAGACAGGGGGCTCTCCTCTGGAAACACCATATATTTT.

This clonotype was counted a few times. V usage is TRBV6-1 and J usage is TRBJ2-7, with a possible D match to TRBD2 (6 bases). Germline V gives CDR1 MNHNS, CDR2 SASEGT. V shed 0 bases and J shed 7 bases, with 13 bases lying between them. The CDR3 spans 14 residues. The DNA for the CDR3 is TGTGCCAGCAGTGAAGCGCGGGGATCGGGGGAGCAGTACTTC. Translation: CASSEARGSGEQYF.

This chain uses TRBV20-1 with TRBJ1-5, with D tentatively TRBD1 (6 bases). The length of the CDR3 is 15 residues. Per the germline V gene, CDR1 is DFQATT and CDR2 is SNEGSKA (reference sequence). Trimming left V 0 bases short and J 6 bases short, with 15 bases between. CDR3 region: CSAREIKGDGQPQHF. The CDR3 region has the DNA TGCAGTGCTAGAGAGATTAAGGGGGACGGTCAGCCCCAGCATTTT.